What follows is one T cell receptor beta chain and its context. It has no known antigen specificity. The record has no base qualities; no much larger clone is one base away. Participants in the prospective study were aged 18 to 89 years, lived in approximately 26 United States geographic areas, and enrolled through a virtual design. Cohort assignment in the prospective study relied on participant-reported clinical history from a screening survey and a study questionnaire. Recovered participants in ImmuneRACE Cohort 3 were defined as having two consecutive negative NP/OP PCR tests, clearance from a healthcare professional, or resolution of symptoms. Each participant in the prospective study had whole blood, serum and a nasopharyngeal or oropharyngeal swab collected by mobile phlebotomists. Prospective study participants could optionally give additional blood draws and questionnaires over an approximately two-month period. Prospective study blood samples were shipped either frozen or at room temperature before DNA extraction.

TCRbeta CDR3 regions were amplified from genomic DNA by means of the immunoSEQ Assay, a bias-controlled multiplex PCR. The original pipeline was this. Nucleated cell counts per sample were estimated from amplification of reference gene primers within the assay. To quantify the absolute abundance of each unique TCRbeta CDR3 rearrangement, sequence reads were collapsed and filtered. Productive Simpson clonality was computed per sample as the square root of Simpson's diversity index over productive rearrangements. The source is immuneACCESS, and TCRdb retained only in-frame sequences with V and J called. Part of the clones is not carried over; for the studies checked, unresolved V genes explain less than half of this, and the remainder is unexplained. That table is the source of V, J and clone size, and D and trimming were worked out from the DNA. The sample has 320,000 or so clones on record, approximately 89% of them singletons. The top ten clonotypes cover around 5% of the sample.

The source of the sample is a study of blood T cell repertoires in COVID-19 (dated by TCRdb to 2020 to 2021). For context, the study as a whole: Samples from collaborators originated in the United States, Italy and Spain and spanned both the acute and convalescent phases of COVID-19. The dataset comprised deeply sampled blood TCRbeta repertoires from subjects exposed to, actively infected with, or recovered from COVID-19. The material from the prospective study consisted of cDNA or gDNA derived from T cells, B-cell-depleted T cells, or PBMCs. The samples were drawn from two sources: the first 160 participants of the ongoing ImmuneRACE study, and fewer than 1,500 subjects contributed by 6 global collaborators. The repertoires were released in a freely available public database intended as a resource for research on the immune response to SARS-CoV-2. Where HLA class I and class II types were available, the types were taken from metadata supplied by the sample provider, not from assay-based typing. A de-identified subject ID, COVID-19 status, age in years and sex were almost always included in the sample metadata. Beyond this particular receptor, the publication reports: How much clinical and demographic metadata was included differed by source and by participant, and the metadata was provided uncurated.

Sequences were obtained from PBMCs or T cells enriched from blood (not recorded which). The source of this sequence is a man aged 30-40 years who had recovered from COVID-19.

In nucleotides, the sequence is TGTGCCATGAAACGGGACTTTTATAGCAATCAGCCCCAGCATTTT. Its amino acids are CAMKRDFYSNQPQHF. The rearrangement joined TRBV10-3 to TRBJ1-5; 5 matching bases give a weak D call of TRBD1. The germline V gene sets CDR1 to ENHRY and CDR2 to SYGVKD. Inclusive of the bounding cysteine and phenylalanine, the CDR3 is 15 residues long. Solely the CDR3 DNA is kept, with 45 bases framed from the first base. V was cut back by 9 bases and J by 0 bases, leaving a gap of 15 bases between them.